The 24 T cell receptor beta chains below all came from one sample that was sequenced in a study of cytomegalovirus exposure and HLA in healthy donors. It was with 60 Vbeta and 13 Jbeta primers that the PCR ran. Data came from immunoSEQ multiplex PCR; TCRdb stores just in-frame clones and leaves some out. Its listing shows under 200,000 clones. What was sequenced was PBMCs. These receptors originate from a man aged 25-40 years in good health and CMV-seronegative.

This rearrangement joins TRBV2 to TRBJ1-5, with 7 bases lining up with TRBD1. The CDR3 has 15 amino acids. Germline lookup yields CDR1 SNHLY and CDR2 FYNNEI. V shed 8 bases, J shed 0 bases, and the junction held 7 bases outside the gene matches. The CDR3 is CASLRGIDSNQPQHF. CDR3 coding DNA: TGTGCCAGCCTCAGGGGGATCGATAGCAATCAGCCCCAGCATTTT.

The CDR3 DNA is TGCGCCAGCAGCCCCTCCCAAGCGCCCAAGACCCAGTACTTC. Translating gives CASSPSQAPKTQYF. The V and J genes are TRBV4-1 and TRBJ2-5; D is unclear. V lost 4 bases and J lost 6, with 15 bases in between. The V gene's germline CDR1 is MGHRA and CDR2 YSYEKL. CDR3 length: 14 residues.

J is TRBJ2-7 and V is TRBV10-1, with D maybe TRBD2 (5 bases). Trimming removed 0 bases from V and 0 bases from J, with 12 bases in between. Germline CDR1 WNHNN, CDR2 SYGVQD (reference sequence). This CDR3 contains 16 residues. This chain's CDR3 is CASSESIQGLSYEQYF. CDR3 DNA sequence: TGCGCCAGCAGTGAGTCGATCCAAGGACTCTCCTACGAGCAGTACTTC.

V and J are TRBV6-5 and TRBJ1-4; 10 nucleotides agree with TRBD1. This CDR3 is 16 amino acids long. Germline CDR1 is MNHEY and CDR2 is SVGAGI. Unmatched junction bases numbered 2, after V lost 0 bases and J lost 4 bases. CDR3 nucleotides: TGTGCCAGCAGTTACTCCGGGACAGGGGATAATGAAAAACTGTTTTTT. Encoded protein: CASSYSGTGDNEKLFF.

The rearrangement joins TRBV10-3 to TRBJ2-1; the match to TRBD2 covers 7 bases. The V gene's germline CDR1 is ENHRY and CDR2 SYGVKD. Trimming took 5 bases from V and 5 from J; bases not matched to a gene: 21. The CDR3 has 19 residues. DNA of the CDR3: TGTGCCATCAGTCGCGGGGGAGGTAGGCTTAGAGGCAGGGACAATGAGCAGTTCTTC. This sequence encodes CAISRGGGRLRGRDNEQFF.

This chain links TRBV25-1 with TRBJ2-1, with TRBD2 matching 10 bases. With V trimmed by 1 base and J by 1 base, 4 bases remained unmatched. The germline V gene encodes CDR1 MGHDK and CDR2 SYGVNS. The CDR3 has 17 residues. For the CDR3, the DNA is TGTGCCAGCAGTGAATCGGCAGCGGGGGGGTCCTACAATGAGCAGTTCTTC. Its translation is CASSESAAGGSYNEQFF.

The gene calls are TRBV27 and TRBJ2-3; D unresolved. Trimming took off 0 bases at V and 3 bases at J, with 10 bases between the two ends. CDR3 length: 15 residues. In germline, CDR1 is MNHEY, CDR2 SMNVEV (reference sequence). The CDR3 region is CASSLSPQRTDTQYF. In DNA, the CDR3 is TGTGCCAGCAGTTTATCCCCACAGAGAACAGATACGCAGTATTTT.

The J gene is TRBJ2-5, the V gene TRBV5-1, with 7 bases fitting TRBD1. The J call may be wrong; the DNA end is better matched by TRBJ2-7. This CDR3 comprises 13 residues. The germline CDR1 and CDR2 sequences are SGHRS and YFSETQ. The CDR3 nucleotides are TGCGCCAGCAGCCTGGGACAGTCCTACGAGCAGTACTTC. It codes for CASSLGQSYEQYF.

V usage is TRBV28 and J usage is TRBJ1-2; 7 bases line up with TRBD1. The V gene's germline CDR1 is MDHEN and CDR2 SYDVKM. The CDR3 is made up of 15 amino acids. V shed 5 bases, J shed 4 bases, and the junction held 10 bases outside the gene matches. The CDR3 protein is CASSQGGQQIYGYTF. The CDR3 nucleotides read TGTGCCAGCAGTCAGGGGGGACAGCAGATCTATGGCTACACCTTC.

The chain uses TRBV10-3 and TRBJ1-5; TRBD1 aligns across 7 bases. This CDR3 is built from 14 residues. The germline CDR1 and CDR2 sequences are ENHRY and SYGVKD. V was clipped by 8 bases and J by 3 bases; unmatched bases: 7. The CDR3 DNA follows: TGTGCCATCGGCGGAGACAGGGTCAATCAGCCCCAGCATTTT. Protein product: CAIGGDRVNQPQHF.

The chain recombines TRBV7-9 with TRBJ1-6; tentative D call: TRBD1 (6 bases). This CDR3 region has 18 residues. Germline V gene lookup returns CDR1 SEHNR and CDR2 FQNEAQ (reference sequence). V lost 5 bases and J lost 5, with 22 bases in between. The CDR3 protein is CASSPLYPRTVDNSPLHF. CDR3 DNA: TGTGCCAGCAGCCCCCTCTACCCTCGGACAGTTGATAATTCACCCCTCCACTTT.

The rearrangement joins TRBV6-5 to TRBJ1-2; D not certain. Germline lookup yields CDR1 MNHEY and CDR2 SVGAGI. This CDR3 contains 14 residues. Deletions cut 8 bases from V and 4 bases from J, with 17 bases between. The CDR3 here is CASSLREDFYGYTF. The CDR3 region has the DNA TGTGCCAGCTCACTAAGGGAGGACTTCTATGGCTACACCTTC.

The chain has TRBV28 and TRBJ2-7; TRBD2 aligns across 9 bases. After removal of 6 bases from V and 3 bases from J, the junction contained 18 bases not matched to a gene. The CDR3 is made up of 18 amino acids. The germline V gene encodes CDR1 MDHEN and CDR2 SYDVKM. The CDR3 loop reads CASRPGGGVRARGYEQYF. In DNA form, the CDR3 reads TGTGCCAGCAGACCAGGCGGGGGGGTGCGGGCGCGGGGCTACGAGCAGTACTTC.

The J gene is TRBJ2-2, the V gene TRBV11-2, with TRBD2 matching 8 bases. V lost 4 bases to trimming and J lost 8 bases; unmatched junction nucleotides: 12. CDR3 length equals 16 residues. From germline, CDR1 is SGHAT and CDR2 FQNNGV. This CDR3 is CASSSGGLGGSGELFF. The CDR3 nucleotides read TGTGCCAGCAGCTCTGGGGGACTAGGTGGCTCGGGGGAGCTGTTTTTT. Full variable domain (missing parts from reference TRBV11-2 and TRBJ2-2): EAGVAQSPRYKIIEKRQSVAFWCNPISGHATLYWYQQILGQGPKLLIQFQNNGVVDDSQLPKDRFSAERLKGVDSTLKIQPAKLEDSAVYLCASSSGGLGGSGELFFGEGSRLTVL.

V is TRBV4-3 and J is TRBJ2-3; D perhaps matches TRBD2 (5 bases). This CDR3 has 16 amino acids. Germline V gene sequence: CDR1 LGHNA, CDR2 YSLEER. V was trimmed by 1 base and J by 2 bases, leaving 13 bases between them. CDR3 DNA sequence: TGCGCCAGCAGCCAAGCGCTAGCTTATCACACAGATACGCAGTATTTT. Translating it yields CASSQALAYHTDTQYF.

The rearrangement links TRBV6-1 to TRBJ2-5, with TRBD1 as a possible D gene (5 bases). Germline lookup yields CDR1 MNHNS and CDR2 SASEGT. V was cut by 8 bases and J by 2 bases, with 9 bases left in between. This CDR3 comprises 12 residues. The CDR3 DNA reads TGTGCCAGCGGGGCTATTCAAGAGACCCAGTACTTC. The encoded protein is CASGAIQETQYF.

In nucleotides, the CDR3 is TGTGCCAGCAGCTTAGCCCGCGGGCTCAGCTCCTACGAGCAGTACTTC. This gives the protein CASSLARGLSSYEQYF. The chain has TRBV11-2 and TRBJ2-7; D might be TRBD2 (5 bases). This CDR3 is 16 amino acids long. Trimming removed 1 base from V and 0 bases from J, with 13 bases in between. Germline V CDR1 and CDR2: SGHAT, FQNNGV.

DNA of the CDR3: TGTGCCAGCAGTGAAGGACTAGCGGGCTTCTACGAGCAGTACTTC. Encoded protein: CASSEGLAGFYEQYF. This chain links TRBV2 with TRBJ2-7; TRBD2 aligns across 10 bases. The CDR3 is made up of 15 amino acids. Germline V gives CDR1 SNHLY, CDR2 FYNNEI. J gave up 3 bases and V 1 base, and 3 bases lay outside the gene matches.

The chain recombines TRBV2 with TRBJ1-5; D is undetermined. The CDR3 totals 12 residues. Germline CDR1 SNHLY, CDR2 FYNNEI. The V and J ends lost 1 base and 7 bases respectively, with 5 bases between them. The CDR3: CASSEVVQPQHF. In nucleotides, the CDR3 is TGTGCCAGCAGTGAAGTCGTCCAGCCCCAGCATTTT.

This sequence joins TRBV6-5 and TRBJ1-1, with TRBD1 matching 11 bases. Germline values: CDR1 MNHEY, CDR2 SVGAGI. J gave up 4 bases and V 4 bases, and 8 bases lay outside the gene matches. The CDR3 contains 16 residues. The CDR3 DNA is TGTGCCAGCAGTTCCGGACAGGGGGCATGGGGCACTGAAGCTTTCTTT. Translated: CASSSGQGAWGTEAFF.

The rearrangement joins TRBV15 to TRBJ2-7; TRBD2 matches at 14 bases. The V segment lost 0 bases and the J segment 5 bases; nucleotides outside the gene matches: 15. This CDR3 is built from 20 residues. Germline assignment: CDR1 LNHNV and CDR2 YYDKDF (reference sequence). The CDR3 sequence: CATSRDRAGTSGSIMDEQYF. CDR3 nucleotides: TGTGCCACCAGCAGAGATAGGGCCGGGACTAGCGGGAGTATCATGGACGAGCAGTACTTC.

V gene TRBV5-8 combines with J gene TRBJ1-5, with TRBD1 matching 11 bases. J gave up 6 bases and V 2 bases, and 4 bases lay outside the gene matches. Germline lookup yields CDR1 SGHTS and CDR2 YDEGEE. The CDR3 has 15 residues. The CDR3 sequence is CASSFGQGAAQPQHF. CDR3 coding DNA: TGTGCCAGCAGCTTCGGACAGGGGGCCGCTCAGCCCCAGCATTTT.

The rearrangement joins TRBV18 to TRBJ1-1; TRBD1 is a possible D gene (6 bases). V was clipped by 5 bases and J by 0 bases, with 13 bases between them. Per germline, CDR1 KGHSH and CDR2 LQKENI. The CDR3 is 15 residues long. DNA for the CDR3: TGTGCCAGCTCAGGTACAGGGTCCATGAACACTGAAGCTTTCTTT. Translation gives CASSGTGSMNTEAFF.

The V and J genes are TRBV28 and TRBJ2-5; no clear D. Germline CDR1 MDHEN, CDR2 SYDVKM. Deletions cut 7 bases from V and 5 bases from J, with 23 bases between. CDR3 size: 16 residues. The CDR3, as DNA: TGTGCCAGCACCGACTCCCGGCAGTCGTCCGCGGAGACCCAGTACTTC. It is translated as CASTDSRQSSAETQYF.